These T cell receptor beta chains were read from a single sample in a study of T-cell memory formation after mild COVID-19. TCRdb re-called the 5' RACE reads with MiXCR, one entry per CDR3 protein. The sample holds tens of thousands of distinct CDR3 sequences; 13% are singletons and the top ten take 25% to 35%. Material for sequencing was PBMCs or a T cell subset sorted from them (not recorded which). The receptors originated from an adult woman who had mild COVID-19 (a few samples of this study predate the infection). Cell type and time point are not known. CDR3s include the opening cysteine and the closing phenylalanine or tryptophan. A D gene is named only where the DNA matches it firmly. Clone sizes are given selectively: once, few, many, or a class where the clone is expanded.

J: TRBJ2-1; V: TRBV20-1; size: NA; D: TRBD2; DNA: TGCAGTGCCCGGAAGCGGGAGTTTCTAGGGGCTTTCAATGAGCAGTTCTTC; CDR3: CSARKREFLGAFNEQFF
J: TRBJ2-2; V: TRBV6-5; size: NA; D: TRBD2; DNA: TGTGCCAGCAGTTACACGGGACTAGCGGGAAATCCCACCGGGGAGCTGTTTTTT; CDR3: CASSYTGLAGNPTGELFF
J: TRBJ2-1; V: TRBV19; size: many; D: NA; DNA: TGTGCCAGTAGCACTAGAGGTGCTGAGCAGTTCTTC; CDR3: CASSTRGAEQFF
J: TRBJ1-1; V: TRBV5-4; size: NA; D: NA; DNA: TGTGCCAGCAGCTTTGGGTCCTTCGAAGCCAACACTGAAGCTTTCTTT; CDR3: CASSFGSFEANTEAFF
J: TRBJ2-1; V: TRBV29-1; size: NA; D: NA; DNA: TGCAGCGTTGAGCAGGGTGAGCAGTTCTTC; CDR3: CSVEQGEQFF
J: TRBJ2-7; V: TRBV3-1; size: NA; D: TRBD1; DNA: TGTGCCAGCAGCCAAGGAACAGGGGTTCTCTACGAGCAGTACTTC; CDR3: CASSQGTGVLYEQYF
J: TRBJ2-2; V: TRBV24-1; size: NA; D: NA; DNA: TGTGCCACCAGTGAAACTAACACCGGGGAGCTGTTTTTT; CDR3: CATSETNTGELFF
J: TRBJ2-2; V: TRBV7-8; size: many; D: NA; DNA: TGTGCCAGCAGCTTCCGGGACACTTACACCGGGGAGCTGTTTTTT; CDR3: CASSFRDTYTGELFF
J: TRBJ2-1; V: TRBV5-1; size: NA; D: TRBD2; DNA: TGCGCCAGCAGCACCGGTCTAGCGGGGGCGGTTGAGCAGTTCTTC; CDR3: CASSTGLAGAVEQFF
J: TRBJ2-5; V: TRBV5-6; size: NA; D: NA; DNA: TGTGCCAGCAGCTTGTGGGCAGGGAACATCCAAGAGACCCAGTACTTC; CDR3: CASSLWAGNIQETQYF
J: TRBJ1-1; V: TRBV27; size: NA; D: TRBD1; DNA: TGTGCCAGCAGTGGACAGGAGAACACTGAAGCTTTCTTT; CDR3: CASSGQENTEAFF
J: TRBJ2-1; V: TRBV29-1; size: many; D: NA; DNA: TGCAGCGTTGAAAGGCATTCCAATGAGCAGTTCTTC; CDR3: CSVERHSNEQFF
J: TRBJ2-1; V: TRBV6-2/TRBV6-3; size: NA; D: NA; DNA: TGTGCCAGCAGTTACGCAGGCTCCTACAATGAGCAGTTCTTC; CDR3: CASSYAGSYNEQFF
J: TRBJ2-1; V: TRBV9; size: few; D: TRBD2; DNA: TGTGCCAGCAGCGTAGGGGGGGAGGGCCAGAATGAGCAGTTCTTC; CDR3: CASSVGGEGQNEQFF
J: TRBJ2-7; V: TRBV12-3/TRBV12-4; size: many; D: TRBD2; DNA: TGTGCCAGCAGTTTACTGGGGGGACTAGCGGGAGTCGAGCAGTACTTC; CDR3: CASSLLGGLAGVEQYF
J: TRBJ2-5; V: TRBV6-5; size: few; D: NA; DNA: TGTGCCAGCAAGGGAGAAGCCGCCAGGGGAACCCAGTACTTC; CDR3: CASKGEAARGTQYF
J: TRBJ1-1; V: TRBV25-1; size: NA; D: NA; DNA: TGTGCCAGCAGTGAAGTTAATGGGGGAGAAGCTTTCTTT; CDR3: CASSEVNGGEAFF
J: TRBJ2-1; V: TRBV7-9; size: NA; D: NA; DNA: TGTGCCAGCAGCTCCAAGGCCAATGAGCAGTTCTTC; CDR3: CASSSKANEQFF
J: TRBJ2-7; V: TRBV20-1; size: few; D: TRBD1; DNA: TGCAGTGCCACCGGGGACAGGATCTCCTACGAGCAGTACTTC; CDR3: CSATGDRISYEQYF
J: TRBJ2-7; V: TRBV4-2; size: few; D: NA; DNA: TGTGCCAGCAGCCAAGAGATTAGCGCCAGCTCCTACGAGCAGTACTTC; CDR3: CASSQEISASSYEQYF
J: TRBJ2-2; V: TRBV3-1; size: few; D: NA; DNA: TGTGCCAGCAGCCTAAACTTCGCCCGGGACCTGGGCAGGGCCGGGGAGCTGTTTTTT; CDR3: CASSLNFARDLGRAGELFF
J: TRBJ2-3; V: TRBV6-4; size: many; D: TRBD2; DNA: TGTGCCAGCAGTGGCGGGGGGGCCACAGATACGCAGTATTTT; CDR3: CASSGGGATDTQYF
J: TRBJ2-2; V: TRBV29-1; size: many; D: TRBD1; DNA: TGCAGCGGCTTGGTGACAGGGGGGGCAACCGGGGAGCTGTTTTTT; CDR3: CSGLVTGGATGELFF
J: TRBJ1-1; V: TRBV7-9; size: NA; D: TRBD1; DNA: TGTGCCAGCAGCCCGGGACAGGTAAACACTGAAGCTTTCTTT; CDR3: CASSPGQVNTEAFF